The 6 T cell receptor beta chains below all came from one sample that was sequenced in a study of T cells after yellow fever vaccination. One entry per CDR3 protein, called by TCRdb with MiXCR from the 5' RACE reads. The repertoire consists of fewer than 400,000 distinct CDR3 sequences, with around 6.5% occurring once and the leading ten covering over 14%. Sequencing used PBMCs, obtained 5 days after the yellow fever booster vaccination. The receptors stem from a man aged 25-45 years who received the YFV17D yellow fever vaccine.

At least ten counts were recorded for this clonotype. V usage is TRBV5-1 and J usage is TRBJ2-7; 8 bases line up with TRBD1. V lost 0 bases to trimming and J lost 0 bases; unmatched junction nucleotides: 8. Germline CDR1 reads SGHRS; CDR2 reads YFSETQ. The CDR3 contains 17 residues. In DNA form, the CDR3 reads TGCGCCAGCAGCTTGGCCCCGGGACAGGCGATCTCCTACGAGCAGTACTTC. Translating it yields CASSLAPGQAISYEQYF.

This clonotype occurred many times. The rearrangement links TRBV5-1 to TRBJ1-3; D is uncertain. The CDR3 extends over 15 amino acids. V was shortened by 0 bases and J by 0 bases, with 7 bases between the two germline ends. Germline V gene data show CDR1 as SGHRS and CDR2 as YFSETQ. The CDR3 nucleotides are TGCGCCAGCAGCTTGGGTGATGCCTCTGGAAACACCATATATTTT. This sequence encodes CASSLGDASGNTIYF. The entire variable domain, with the rest obtained from reference TRBV5-1 and TRBJ1-3, is as follows: KAGVTQTPRYLIKTRGQQVTLSCSPISGHRSVSWYQQTPGQGLQFLFEYFSETQRNKGNFPGRFSGRQFSNSRSEMNVSTLELGDSALYLCASSLGDASGNTIYFGEGSWLTVV.

There are many counts of this clonotype. The chain has TRBV12-3 or TRBV12-4 and TRBJ2-7, with 8 bases identical to TRBD1. The CDR3 spans 13 residues. V was pared by 3 bases and J by 9 bases, with 7 bases of the junction left unmatched. Written as DNA, the CDR3 is TGTGCCAGCAGTTTTGACAGGGGCAGGGGGCAGTACTTC. Translated: CASSFDRGRGQYF.

The chain recombines TRBV20-1 with TRBJ1-2; no firm D call. The CDR3 spans 14 residues. Per the germline V gene, CDR1 is DFQATT and CDR2 is SNEGSKA (reference sequence). Trimming took off 3 bases at V and 7 bases at J, with 18 bases between the two ends. CDR3 DNA sequence: TGCAGTGCTAGCCTCCCCGGGGAGCAGCGTGGCTACACCTTC. Encoded protein: CSASLPGEQRGYTF.

This clonotype was seen repeatedly, ten times or more. J is TRBJ2-1 and V is TRBV5-1; no reliable D call. The V end lost 3 bases, the J end lost 8 bases, and 12 bases lay between the germline ends. The CDR3 contains 13 residues. CDR1 and CDR2 (germline): SGHRS, YFSETQ. The chain's CDR3 is CASSSPSGDEQFF. CDR3 nucleotides: TGCGCCAGCAGCTCACCGTCTGGAGATGAGCAGTTCTTC. Full variable domain (missing parts from reference TRBV5-1 and TRBJ2-1): KAGVTQTPRYLIKTRGQQVTLSCSPISGHRSVSWYQQTPGQGLQFLFEYFSETQRNKGNFPGRFSGRQFSNSRSEMNVSTLELGDSALYLCASSSPSGDEQFFGPGTRLTVL.

A remark on this clonotype: Germline is not matched at one junction end, which may reflect a read error. CDR3 region: CATSRDRGDRVYGQYF. In DNA form, the CDR3 reads TGTGCCACCAGCAGAGACCGAGGGGACAGGGTCTACGGGCAGTACTTC. The gene calls are TRBV15 and TRBJ2-7, with 9 bases aligning to TRBD1. This CDR3 comprises 16 residues. Germline V gene data show CDR1 as LNHNV and CDR2 as YYDKDF (reference sequence).